Listed below are T cell receptor beta chains from one sample, sequenced in a study of blood T cell repertoires in COVID-19. Sequenced by immunoSEQ multiplex PCR; TCRdb stores in-frame clones only, minus some. The table has approximately 300,000 clones, 80% to 90% seen once. Sequenced sample: peripheral blood. The receptors were gathered from a man aged 30 to 45 with acute or convalescent COVID-19. Both conserved end residues are part of each CDR3. The D gene is left open where the match is weak. Not every row has a clone size; where given, it reads once, few, many or a size class.

D	size	V	J	CDR3	DNA
NA	once	TRBV5-8	TRBJ2-1	CASSLRAVTKNEQFF	TGTGCCAGCAGCTTAAGAGCGGTGACGAAAAATGAGCAGTTCTTC
NA	few	TRBV28	TRBJ1-6	CASSFRKSDSPLHF	TGTGCCAGCAGTTTCCGCAAGAGTGATTCACCCCTCCACTTT
NA	NA	TRBV6-5	TRBJ2-5	CASSYSVAAETQYF	TGTGCCAGCAGTTACTCGGTGGCTGCAGAGACCCAGTACTTC
TRBD2	NA	TRBV7-2	TRBJ2-3	CASSRALAGGTDTQYF	TGTGCCAGCAGCCGCGCCCTAGCGGGGGGCACAGATACGCAGTATTTT
NA	NA	TRBV5-8	TRBJ2-3	CASSSGWGVEGTDTQYF	TGTGCCAGCAGCTCGGGGTGGGGGGTTGAAGGCACAGATACGCAGTATTTT
TRBD2	NA	TRBV13	TRBJ2-3	CASSSGGDTQYF	TGTGCCAGCAGCTCGGGGGGAGATACGCAGTATTTT
NA	NA	TRBV5-6	TRBJ1-2	CASCNVGVRYGYTF	TGTGCCAGCTGCAACGTAGGGGTCAGGTATGGCTACACCTTC
NA	once	TRBV3-1/TRBV3-2	TRBJ2-7	CASSLSEGSYEQYF	TGTGCCAGCAGCCTTAGTGAGGGCTCCTACGAGCAGTACTTC
TRBD1	NA	TRBV6-5	TRBJ2-5	CASSLDREDSETQYF	TGTGCCAGCAGTTTGGACAGGGAAGATTCGGAGACCCAGTACTTC
TRBD1	NA	TRBV18	TRBJ1-1	CASSPRQGEGTEAFF	TGTGCCAGCTCACCCAGACAGGGGGAGGGCACTGAAGCTTTCTTT
NA	NA	TRBV7-2	TRBJ1-2	CASSFRDNYGYTF	TGTGCCAGCAGCTTCAGGGATAACTATGGCTACACCTTC
NA	NA	TRBV28	TRBJ1-2	CASSQGFNYGYTF	TGTGCCAGCAGCCAGGGGTTTAACTATGGCTACACCTTC
NA	NA	TRBV6-6	TRBJ1-6	CASTGQISSYNSPLHF	TGTGCCAGCACTGGACAGATTAGCTCCTATAATTCACCCCTCCACTTT
TRBD1	once	TRBV5-1	TRBJ2-3	CASSLVGQGRDTQYF	TGCGCCAGCAGCTTGGTGGGACAGGGAAGAGATACGCAGTATTTT